This is a list of T cell receptor beta chains from one sample in a study of blood T cell repertoires in COVID-19. Some clones are missing from TCRdb's copy, which holds only in-frame ones; the method was immunoSEQ multiplex PCR. The repertoire holds about 98,000 clones, with 81% as singletons. Sequencing was done on a sample of peripheral blood. The receptors here all came from a woman aged 80 or older with acute or convalescent COVID-19. Both conserved end residues are trimmed from each CDR3.

j_call cdr3_length v_call cdr3_aa
TRBJ1-5 11 TRBV10-3 AISGQGGQPQH
TRBJ1-2 10 TRBV28 ASMKGYYGYT
TRBJ1-5 12 TRBV30 AWRGDAGDQPQH
TRBJ1-3 13 TRBV27 ASRGTGGFGNTIY
TRBJ2-7 12 TRBV11-2 ASSPLGTVYEQY
TRBJ2-6 12 TRBV5-5 ASSLVSGANVLT
TRBJ1-2 13 TRBV18 ASSPRTEANYGYT
TRBJ2-5 13 TRBV2 ASRKGQGIPETQY
TRBJ1-5 9 TRBV6-5 ASSYRGEEH
TRBJ1-1 11 TRBV7-9 ASSLESGTWAF
TRBJ1-1 12 TRBV10-3 AISEGQTNTEAF
TRBJ2-2 13 TRBV3-1/TRBV3-2 ASSRTGGGTGELF
TRBJ2-2 14 TRBV9 ASSVVAGINTGELF
TRBJ2-1 11 TRBV7-2 ASSFRQGNEQF
TRBJ2-3 14 TRBV11-3 ASSQGLAGGGDTQY
TRBJ2-3 13 TRBV29-1 SVEEGTSGTDTQY
TRBJ1-5 16 TRBV21-1 ASSGPGQGIPRNQPQH
TRBJ2-2 10 TRBV6-5 ASRRNTGELF
TRBJ1-3 13 TRBV9 ASSVDAGERNTIY
TRBJ2-3 12 TRBV18 ASSPQTSTDTQY
TRBJ1-6 14 TRBV21-1 ASHQGNRGDNSPLH
TRBJ2-2 14 TRBV6-4 ASSSSGHKNTGELF
TRBJ2-4 17 TRBV6-2/TRBV6-3 ASSYEDRTAKGGKNIQY
TRBJ1-6 13 TRBV5-8 ASSPRTGGDSPLH
TRBJ1-1 15 TRBV11-2 ASSSQTGQAPNTEAF
TRBJ2-2 13 TRBV28 ASSSPGVQAGELF
TRBJ2-3 16 TRBV5-5 ASSLQGAGGPSTDTQY
TRBJ2-3 11 TRBV27 ASSFRETDTQY
TRBJ1-1 12 TRBV7-2 ASSRGRENTEAF